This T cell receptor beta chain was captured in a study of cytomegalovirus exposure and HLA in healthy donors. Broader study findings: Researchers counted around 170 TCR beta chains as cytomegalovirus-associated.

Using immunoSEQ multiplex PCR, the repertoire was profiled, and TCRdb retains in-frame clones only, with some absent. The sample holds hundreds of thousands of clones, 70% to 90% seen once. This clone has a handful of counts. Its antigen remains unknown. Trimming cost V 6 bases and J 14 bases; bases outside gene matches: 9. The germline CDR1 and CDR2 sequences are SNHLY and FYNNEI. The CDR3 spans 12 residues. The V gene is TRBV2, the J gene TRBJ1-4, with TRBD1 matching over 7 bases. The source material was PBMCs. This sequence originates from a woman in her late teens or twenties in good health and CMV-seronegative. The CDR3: CASSPNRGALFF. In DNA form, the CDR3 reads TGTGCCAGCAGCCCTAACAGGGGAGCGCTGTTTTTT.